Presented here are 9 T cell receptor beta chains from one specimen sequenced in a study of blood T cell repertoires in COVID-19. TCRdb keeps only in-frame clones here, not all; method: immunoSEQ multiplex PCR. The sample gives about 140,000 clones, around nine tenths of which show up once; around 4.5% is in the top ten. Sequencing was carried out using peripheral blood. These receptors were obtained from a woman between 40 and 55 years old with acute or convalescent COVID-19.

There are a few counts of this clone. The CDR3 sequence: CASLRDRGGYGYTF. In DNA form, the CDR3 reads TGTGCCAGCCTCCGGGACAGGGGCGGCTATGGCTACACCTTC. The rearrangement uses TRBV19 and TRBJ1-2; 10 nucleotides match TRBD1. The V and J ends lost 9 bases and 4 bases, in that order; junction bases with no gene match: 8. The germline gives CDR1 LNHDA, CDR2 SQIVND (reference sequence). CDR3 size: 14 residues.

The chain couples TRBV4-1 to TRBJ2-3; 9 nucleotides align to TRBD2. Per the germline V gene, CDR1 is MGHRA and CDR2 is YSYEKL. V trimming: 4 bases; J trimming: 3 bases; junction bases outside the gene matches: 8. This CDR3 is 16 amino acids long. The CDR3 region is CASSLAGDGGTDTQYF. The CDR3 coding sequence is TGCGCCAGCAGCCTAGCGGGGGACGGCGGGACAGATACGCAGTATTTT.

V and J are TRBV4-1 and TRBJ1-2; weak D call: TRBD1 (5 bases). The germline CDR1 and CDR2 sequences are MGHRA and YSYEKL. Deletions cut 3 bases from V and 7 bases from J, with 18 bases between. The CDR3 length is 15 residues. CDR3 protein: CASSHPWQGRGGYTF. DNA for the CDR3: TGCGCCAGCAGCCACCCCTGGCAGGGTAGGGGTGGCTACACCTTC.

This rearrangement joins TRBV30 to TRBJ1-2, with a possible D match to TRBD1 (6 bases). Germline V gives CDR1 GTSNPN, CDR2 SVGIG (reference sequence). The germline V and J ends were trimmed by 7 bases and 3 bases, with 21 bases remaining between them. The CDR3 runs 15 residues. CDR3 protein: CASRDITRGDYGYTF. CDR3 coding DNA: TGTGCCTCCCGGGACATCACCCGAGGGGACTATGGCTACACCTTC.

The sample holds a few counts of this clone. The rearrangement joins TRBV6-2 or TRBV6-3 to TRBJ1-2; the D gene is possibly TRBD1 (5 bases). V was pared by 10 bases and J by 2 bases, with 26 bases between. Germline assignment: CDR1 MNHEY and CDR2 SVGEGT. The CDR3 length is 17 residues. In nucleotides, the CDR3 is TGTGCCACCAGCAAACGGGACTTCCTACCTCGGAACTATGGCTACACCTTC. Protein: CATSKRDFLPRNYGYTF.

This clone was observed a few times. This rearrangement joins TRBV20-1 to TRBJ2-5; D uncertain. The V gene lost 8 bases and the J gene lost 7 bases, with 11 bases spanning the gap. Germline values: CDR1 DFQATT, CDR2 SNEGSKA (reference sequence). This CDR3 contains 10 residues. CDR3 protein: CSPLRGTQYF. Here the CDR3 DNA reads TGCAGTCCTCTGAGAGGGACCCAGTACTTC.

V gene TRBV27 combines with J gene TRBJ1-5; D is unresolved. CDR3 length equals 13 residues. V dropped 4 bases and J dropped 5 bases, with 9 bases sitting between them. Germline CDR1 MNHEY, CDR2 SMNVEV (reference sequence). The DNA of the CDR3 is TGTGCCAGCAGTTGGGCTCAGGATCAGCCCCAGCATTTT. It specifies CASSWAQDQPQHF.

The chain combines TRBV28 with TRBJ2-7; 7 nucleotides align to TRBD1. CDR3 length: 14 residues. V gave up 6 bases and J gave up 3 bases; unmatched junction bases: 8. CDR1 is MDHEN, CDR2 SYDVKM, per germline. The CDR3 loop is CASSSQGQHYEQYF. CDR3 DNA: TGTGCCAGCAGCTCCCAGGGACAGCACTACGAGCAGTACTTC.

This rearrangement joins TRBV9 to TRBJ2-7, with 7 bases that match TRBD2. Germline V gives CDR1 SGDLS, CDR2 YYNGEE. Trimming at V came to 2 bases and at J to 3 bases, leaving 11 bases not matched to a gene. The CDR3 runs to 16 residues. CDR3 DNA sequence: TGTGCCAGCAGCGTCCCCCCGTCACTAGCGAGCTACGAGCAGTACTTC. Its translation is CASSVPPSLASYEQYF.